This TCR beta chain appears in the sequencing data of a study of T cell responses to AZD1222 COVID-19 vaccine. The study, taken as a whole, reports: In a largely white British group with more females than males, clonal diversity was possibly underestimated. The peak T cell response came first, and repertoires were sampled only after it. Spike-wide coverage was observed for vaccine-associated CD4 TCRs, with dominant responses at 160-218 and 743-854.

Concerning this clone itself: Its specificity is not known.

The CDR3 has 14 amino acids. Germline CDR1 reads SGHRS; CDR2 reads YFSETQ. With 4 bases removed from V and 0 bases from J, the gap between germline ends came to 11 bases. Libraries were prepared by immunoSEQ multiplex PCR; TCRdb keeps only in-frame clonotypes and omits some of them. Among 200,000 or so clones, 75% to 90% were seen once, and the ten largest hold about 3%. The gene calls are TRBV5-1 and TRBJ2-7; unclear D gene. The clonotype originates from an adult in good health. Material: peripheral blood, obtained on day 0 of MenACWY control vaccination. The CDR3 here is CASSVDGSSYEQYF. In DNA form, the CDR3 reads TGCGCCAGCAGCGTAGATGGCAGCTCCTACGAGCAGTACTTC.